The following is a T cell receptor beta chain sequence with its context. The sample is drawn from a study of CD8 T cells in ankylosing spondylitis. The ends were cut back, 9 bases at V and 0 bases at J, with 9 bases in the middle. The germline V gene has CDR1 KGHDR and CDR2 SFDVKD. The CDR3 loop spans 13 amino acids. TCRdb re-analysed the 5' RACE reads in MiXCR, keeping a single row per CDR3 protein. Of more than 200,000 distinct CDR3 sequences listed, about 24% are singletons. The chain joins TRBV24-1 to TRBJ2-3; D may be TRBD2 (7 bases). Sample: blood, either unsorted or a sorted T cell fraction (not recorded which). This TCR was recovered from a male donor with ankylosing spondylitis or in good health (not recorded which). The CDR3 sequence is CATEGGSTDTQYF. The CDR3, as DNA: TGTGCCACCGAGGGGGGGAGCACAGATACGCAGTATTTT.